This entry concerns a single T cell receptor beta chain. What it recognizes is unknown. These data are taken from a study of T cell repertoires in cytomegalovirus infection. Turning to the study itself: Both a matching HLA type and CMV infection were indicated by public TCR beta signatures. Study-wide results and limits: The cumulative frequency of public TCR beta families distinguished individuals who carried CMV together with the relevant HLA. The ex vivo response was dominated by HLA-C-restricted CMV-specific TCR beta clonotypes.

The junction had 6 bases not matched to a gene; V was cut back by 5 bases and J by 6 bases. CDR1 is MNHNY and CDR2 is SVGAGI in the germline V gene (reference sequence). The CDR3 consists of 14 residues. TCRdb reprocessed the reads via MiXCR and lists one record per CDR3 protein. The data contain roughly 180,000 distinct CDR3 sequences, about 18% of them singletons. The sequence was obtained from a human donor in good health (CMV status not recorded). Some clones in this sample may be carry-over from other donors' samples. The genes are TRBV6-6 and TRBJ1-1; 10 positions match TRBD1. Sample: CD8+ T cells from PBMCs. DNA for the CDR3: TGTGCCAGCAGTCCCCGACAGGGGGCGGCTGAAGCTTTCTTT. Encoded protein: CASSPRQGAAEAFF.